The sequence of this T cell receptor beta chain was determined in a study of blood T cell repertoires in COVID-19. This clone was observed a single time. The J segment lost 1 base and the V segment lost 6 bases, leaving 8 bases of the junction unmatched. This CDR3 contains 15 residues. Per the germline V gene, CDR1 is MNHEY and CDR2 is SVGAGI. Repertoires were generated with immunoSEQ multiplex PCR, while TCRdb's copy carries only in-frame clones and drops some. The table has some 40,000 clones, approximately 91% seen once. This clonotype was obtained from a woman aged 25 to 39 in a cohort sampled during active COVID-19. J is TRBJ1-1 and V is TRBV6-5; 7 nucleotides align to TRBD1. Material for sequencing was peripheral blood. The CDR3 loop is CASSRRTGPNTEAFF. DNA of the CDR3: TGTGCCAGCAGCCGACGGACAGGACCGAACACTGAAGCTTTCTTT.